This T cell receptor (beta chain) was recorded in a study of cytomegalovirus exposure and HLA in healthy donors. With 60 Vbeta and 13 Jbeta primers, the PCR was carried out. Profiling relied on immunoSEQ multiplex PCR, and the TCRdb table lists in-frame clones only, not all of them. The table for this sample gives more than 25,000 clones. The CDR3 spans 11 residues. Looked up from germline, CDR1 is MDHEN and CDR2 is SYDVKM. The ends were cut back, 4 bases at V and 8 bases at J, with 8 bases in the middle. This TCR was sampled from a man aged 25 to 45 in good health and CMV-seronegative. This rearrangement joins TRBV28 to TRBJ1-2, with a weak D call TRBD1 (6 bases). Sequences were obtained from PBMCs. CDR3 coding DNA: TGTGCCAGCAGTTACGACAGGGGCTACACCTTC. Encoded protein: CASSYDRGYTF.